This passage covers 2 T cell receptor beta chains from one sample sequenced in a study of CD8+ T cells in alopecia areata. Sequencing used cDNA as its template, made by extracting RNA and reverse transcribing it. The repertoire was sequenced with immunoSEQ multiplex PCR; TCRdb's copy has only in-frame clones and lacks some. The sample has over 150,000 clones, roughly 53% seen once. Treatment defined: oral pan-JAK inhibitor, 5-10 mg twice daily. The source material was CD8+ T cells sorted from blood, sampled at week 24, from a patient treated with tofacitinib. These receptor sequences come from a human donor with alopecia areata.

The CDR3 region has the DNA TGCGCCAGCAGCTCCGAATCGGGGACCAATGAGCAGTTCTTC. Translation: CASSSESGTNEQFF. The chain couples TRBV5-1 to TRBJ2-1; D assignment may be TRBD1 or TRBD2 (5 bases each). Deletions cut 3 bases from V and 6 bases from J, with 13 bases between. Per germline, CDR1 SGHRS and CDR2 YFSETQ. This CDR3 is built from 14 residues.

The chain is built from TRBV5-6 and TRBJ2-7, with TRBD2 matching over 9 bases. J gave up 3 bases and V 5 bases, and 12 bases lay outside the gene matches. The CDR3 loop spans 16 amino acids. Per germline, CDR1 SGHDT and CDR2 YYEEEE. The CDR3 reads CASRARGLAVDYEQYF. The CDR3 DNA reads TGTGCCAGCAGAGCTAGGGGACTAGCAGTCGACTACGAGCAGTACTTC.